This T cell receptor (beta chain) was observed in a study of metastatic and nonmetastatic thyroid tumors. About the study: Both malignant and benign thyroid patients supplied peripheral blood and tumor or nodule tissue samples, across which the repertoires of these patients were then compared.

As processed by the authors: In papillary thyroid cancer, a distant-metastasis classifier was built using CDR3 differences across clinicopathological groups. TCRdb reanalyzed the PCR reads with MiXCR. TCRdb, not the authors, supplied the V and J calls. The table shows about 34,000 clones, with approximately 17% occurring only once. Germline V gene lookup returns CDR1 SQVTM and CDR2 ANQGSEA. CDR3 length: 16 residues. The germline V and J ends were trimmed by 0 bases and 5 bases, with 16 bases remaining between them. All patients were untreated before thyroid surgery. Many counts were recorded for this clone.

The chain employs TRBV29-1 and TRBJ2-2, with D possibly matching TRBD2 (6 bases). This TCR derives from a female donor with papillary thyroid cancer or a benign thyroid nodule (not recorded which). Some clones in this sample may be carry-over from other donors' samples. Material: blood. This CDR3 reads CSVEDLRGFGTGELFF. The CDR3 nucleotides read TGCAGCGTTGAAGATCTCCGGGGGTTTGGGACCGGGGAGCTGTTTTTT.